This passage covers 27 T cell receptor delta chains from one sample sequenced in a study of γδ T cells in repeated Plasmodium falciparum infection. Bulk repertoires came from Vgamma9/Vdelta2+ or Vdelta2-negative gammadelta T cells flow-sorted from PBMC. With CATT, TCRdb re-called clones from the multiplex PCR reads. The sample carries 45,000 to 60,000 delta-chain clones, roughly 2% recorded once. The sequenced sample was gamma-delta T cells from blood. These receptor sequences come from a pool of human donors (malaria-infected and uninfected, not separated).

Remarks on this clone: The mismatch at residue 5 between this DNA's translation and the TCRdb protein of a much larger clone likely reflects a read error; the protein shown is translated from the DNA. The chain links TRDV2 to TRDJ1; 8 bases align to TRDD3. Assignment of the J gene here rests on matching the DNA to germline, because TCRdb gives none. In germline, CDR1 is GEAIGNYY, CDR2 EKD. The trim removed 3 bases at V and 0 bases at J, leaving 35 bases unmatched. CDR3 length equals 25 residues. This CDR3 reads CACDPGSLGFWELTTGGPYTDKLIF. The CDR3 DNA is TGTGCCTGTGACCCCGGGAGCTTAGGGTTTTGGGAACTAACGACTGGGGGCCCGTACACCGATAAACTCATCTTT.

There are many counts of this clone. This DNA's translation differs at residue 7 from TCRdb's protein, which comes from a much larger clone; a read error is likely, and the protein shown is translated from the DNA. This chain's CDR3 is CACDPLRSGRDKLIF. CDR3 in DNA: TGTGCCTGTGACCCCCTGAGGAGCGGACGCGATAAACTCATCTTT. The V call is TRDV2, the J call TRDJ1; D unclear. In the absence of a J gene in TCRdb, the DNA was matched to germline to assign it here. CDR1 GEAIGNYY and CDR2 EKD come from the germline V gene. V lost 3 bases to trimming and J lost 4 bases, with 17 bases between them. There are 15 residues in the CDR3.

This clone was seen only a few times. TCRdb has a much larger clone's protein, which differs at residue 19 from the translation of this DNA, likely because of a read error; what is shown is the protein translated from the DNA. This chain links TRAV38-2/DV8 with TRDJ1; TRDD3 matches at 8 bases. TCRdb offers no J gene call, so here the DNA was matched to germline to obtain one. The CDR3 is 23 residues long. Germline V gene sequence: CDR1 TSESDYY, CDR2 QEAYKQQN. CDR3 sequence reads: CAYRSRRPQTARGYTEYTVKLIF. CDR3 coding DNA: TGTGCTTATAGGAGCCGCCGACCCCAAACCGCCCGGGGATACACCGAGTACACCGTTAAACTCATCTTT.

This clone was seen at least ten times. The mismatch at residue 19 between this DNA's translation and the TCRdb protein of a much larger clone likely reflects a read error; the protein shown is translated from the DNA. The V gene is given as TRDV2, and no J gene call is available; the table assigns TRDD3, which was not confirmed against the DNA. CDR3 length equals 21 residues. Germline lookup yields CDR1 GEAIGNYY and CDR2 EKD. The CDR3 is CACDTLLGDTRSSWDTRQVFF. The CDR3 DNA reads as TGTGCCTGTGACACTTTACTGGGGGATACACGATCCTCCTGGGACACCCGACAGGTGTTTTTC.

This clone was detected only a few times. The protein TCRdb gives is from a much larger clone and does not agree with this DNA's translation at residue 11, likely a read error; the protein shown here comes from the DNA. No J gene was named, though the V gene is TRDV1. The CDR3 length is 14 residues. Germline V gene sequence: CDR1 TSWWSYY, CDR2 QGS. CDR3 sequence (DNA): TGTGCTCTTGGGGGGTTTCCCTTTAGCGGTAATCTCATCTTT. Its protein product is CALGGFPFSGNLIF.

At least ten counts were recorded for this clone. A far larger clone is off by one base, so a read error is likely. The chain has TRDV3 and TRDJ2, with 9 positions matching TRDD3. Germline V gives CDR1 TVYSNPD, CDR2 GDNSRS (reference sequence). Trimming removed 4 bases from V and 2 bases from J; junction bases left unmatched: 5. This CDR3 contains 14 residues. The CDR3 loop reads CASPGGCLTAQLFF. CDR3 sequence (DNA): TGTGCCTCCCCTGGGGGATGCTTGACAGCACAACTCTTCTTT.

This clone was counted between two and nine times. A single base is all that separates this from a far larger clone, so a read error is likely. Different DNA sequences within this sample yield the same CDR3. V usage is TRDV3 and J usage is TRDJ1; TRDD3 aligns across 10 bases. The J gene is absent in TCRdb and was assigned here via DNA matching to germline. This CDR3 has 28 residues. The germline CDR1 and CDR2 sequences are TVYSNPD and GDNSRS (reference sequence). Trimming at V came to 2 bases and at J to 1 base, leaving 46 bases not matched to a gene. CDR3: CAFLRRYYLDPPIRVGYWGIRFTDKLIF. Here the CDR3 DNA reads TGTGCCTTTCTGCGGCGATATTACTTGGATCCTCCTATAAGAGTGGGCTACTGGGGGATCAGATTCACCGATAAACTCATCTTT. Full variable domain (outside the CDR3, taken from reference TRDV3 and TRDJ1): CDKVTQSSPDQTVASGSEVVLLCTYDTVYSNPDLFWYRIRPDYSFQFVFYGDNSRSEGADFTQGRFSVKHILTQKAFHLVISPVRTEDSATYYCAFLRRYYLDPPIRVGYWGIRFTDKLIFGKGTRVTVEP.

In this sample, this clone turned up a few times. TCRdb shows a much larger clone's protein in place of this DNA's translation, and the two differ at residue 13, likely through a read error; the protein shown is translated from the DNA. Written as DNA, the CDR3 is TGTGCAGCAATGATCGACTGGGGATTTCCCACCGATAGACTCATCTTT. It specifies CAAMIDWGFPTDRLIF. The rearrangement links TRAV29/DV5 to TRDJ1, with 7 bases aligning to TRDD3. TCRdb gives no J gene; it was assigned here by matching the DNA to germline. CDR3 length: 16 residues. From germline, CDR1 is NSMFDY and CDR2 ISSIKDK.

The sample holds many counts of this clone. The translation of this DNA and the TCRdb protein of a much larger clone differ at residue 16, probably owing to a read error; the protein shown here is translated from the DNA. The chain couples TRDV2 to TRDJ1; 11 bases fit TRDD3. Germline trimming cut 0 bases from V and 3 bases from J; bases unmatched to any gene: 20. Looked up from germline, CDR1 is GEAIGNYY and CDR2 is EKD. The CDR3 has 21 residues. CDR3 loop: CACDTERVLTGGYPYADKLIF. CDR3 DNA: TGTGCCTGTGACACCGAAAGGGTTCTTACTGGGGGATATCCGTACGCCGATAAACTCATCTTT.

This clone occurred a few times. The protein that TCRdb holds for this DNA derives from a much larger clone and differs from the translated DNA at residue 6, which likely indicates a read error; the protein shown here is translated from the DNA. The chain joins TRDV1 to TRDJ1; 12 bases are a match to TRDD3. The J gene comes from matching the DNA to germline here; TCRdb lacks it. This CDR3 has 22 amino acids. CDR1 is TSWWSYY and CDR2 is QGS in the germline V gene. Trimming took 1 base from V and 1 from J; bases not matched to a gene: 19. Here the CDR3 DNA reads TGTGCTCTTGGGGAACCAGATGTCCTACGGAACTGGGGGATACACGGCACCGATAAACTCATCTTT. Its protein product is CALGEPDVLRNWGIHGTDKLIF.

This clone occurred many times. This DNA translates differently at residue 4 from the TCRdb protein, which is that of a much larger clone; a read error is likely, and the protein shown is the DNA's own translation. The rearrangement joins TRDV2 to TRDJ1; 9 bases fit TRDD3. No J gene is reported in TCRdb; it was inferred here by comparing the DNA with germline. Germline assignment: CDR1 GEAIGNYY and CDR2 EKD. The CDR3 has 19 residues. The CDR3 spells CACNTFPALGDPFTDKLIF. As DNA, the CDR3 is TGTGCCTGTAACACCTTCCCGGCTCTGGGGGATCCTTTCACCGATAAACTCATCTTT.

Comment on this clone: The protein held in TCRdb is that of a much larger clone and does not match this DNA's translation at residue 3, likely because of a read error; the protein shown is translated from the DNA. This chain uses TRDV3 with TRDJ1; 10 positions agree with TRDD3. No J gene was available from TCRdb, and it was assigned here by a germline match of the DNA. The junction had 15 bases not matched to a gene; V was cut back by 3 bases and J by 8 bases. Germline V gene data show CDR1 as TVYSNPD and CDR2 as GDNSRS (reference sequence). This CDR3 has 15 residues. The CDR3, as DNA: TGTGCCTTCATTTCGTTCTGGGGGATAATCGGCAAACTCATCTTT. Its translation is CAFISFWGIIGKLIF.

On this clone itself: This sequence is one base from a far larger clone and is likely a read error. The sample has other DNA sequences that encode this CDR3 too. This chain links TRDV1 with TRDJ1; weak D call: TRDD3 (6 bases). The J gene comes from matching the DNA to germline here; TCRdb lacks it. The length of the CDR3 is 25 residues. The germline V gene has CDR1 TSWWSYY and CDR2 QGS. The CDR3 protein is CALGDFFPFPFRPLRPTPFTDKLIF. CDR3 bases: TGCGCTCTTGGGGATTTCTTTCCTTTCCCTTTCCGCCCACTCCGACCGACTCCATTTACCGATAAACTCATCTTT.

The sample holds a few counts of this clone. This chain uses TRDV1 with TRDJ1; 9 bases fit TRDD3. The J gene is absent in TCRdb and was assigned here via DNA matching to germline. Trimming removed 0 bases from V and 0 bases from J; junction bases left unmatched: 23. The CDR3 runs to 23 residues. From germline, CDR1 is TSWWSYY and CDR2 QGS. The CDR3 nucleotides read TGTGCTCTTGGGGAACTAGGGGCTTCCTTACTGGGGGACGTCCCATGGTACACCGATAAACTCATCTTT. The encoded protein is CALGELGASLLGDVPWYTDKLIF.

This clone was counted between two and nine times. This DNA's translation and the protein TCRdb lists, from a much larger clone, do not match at residue 9, likely due to a read error; the protein shown is translated from the DNA. This chain links TRDV2 with TRDJ1; D is unresolved. In the absence of a J gene in TCRdb, the DNA was matched to germline to assign it here. Per the germline V gene, CDR1 is GEAIGNYY and CDR2 is EKD. This CDR3 region has 15 residues. Trimming took 3 bases from V and 1 from J, leaving 14 bases between them. CDR3 bases: TGTGCCTGTGACGTCTTCTCCACCTCCACCGATAAACTCATCTTT. Translated, it gives CACDVFSTSTDKLIF.

This clone was counted a few times. This DNA translates differently at residue 11 from the TCRdb protein, which is that of a much larger clone; a read error is likely, and the protein shown is the DNA's own translation. J gene calling gave no result, while the V gene is TRDV3; the DNA was not compared with TRDD3, the D call given in the table. The CDR3 runs to 13 residues. CDR1 is TVYSNPD and CDR2 is GDNSRS in the germline V gene (reference sequence). This chain's CDR3 is CAFSRGDTRRHIF. The CDR3 DNA is TGTGCCTTTAGTCGGGGGGATACCCGCAGACACATCTTT.

This clone appeared many times. Other nucleotide sequences from this sample produce the same CDR3. V is TRDV1 and J is TRDJ1; 9 bases agree with TRDD3. CDR3 length: 23 amino acids. J gave up 0 bases and V 8 bases, and 31 bases lay outside the gene matches. Germline-derived CDR1 and CDR2 are TSWWSYY and QGS. For the CDR3, the DNA is TGTGCTCTTAATTTCCCCTCCAGTACTGGGGGAAAATTTTCGATCAGGTACACCGATAAACTCATCTTT. It yields the protein CALNFPSSTGGKFSIRYTDKLIF.

This clone appeared many times. CDR3 nucleotides: TGTGCAGCAAATTTTCCCTTCCTAACTCATACTGGGGGATTCAAACACACCGATAAACTCATCTTT. Translating gives CAANFPFLTHTGGFKHTDKLIF. The J gene is TRDJ1, the V gene TRAV29/DV5; 10 bases line up with TRDD3. In germline, CDR1 is NSMFDY, CDR2 ISSIKDK. The ends lost 3 bases at V and 0 bases at J; junction bases unmatched: 26. The length of the CDR3 is 22 residues.

This clone showed up just a few times. The junction departs from germline at one end; a sequencing error may be responsible. Different DNA sequences within this sample yield the same CDR3. V usage is TRDV1 and J usage is TRDJ1; 7 bases are shared with TRDD2. Since TCRdb gives no J gene, matching the DNA to germline was used here to assign it. The V gene's germline CDR1 is TSWWSYY and CDR2 QGS. This CDR3 spans 21 amino acids. The CDR3 DNA is TGTGCTCTTGGGGAACTAGCATTCCTACGTTGGTGGGGCGAGTACACCGACAAACTCATCTTT. Its protein product is CALGELAFLRWWGEYTDKLIF.

This clone came up a few times. It is likely a read error: a sequence one base away is far more abundant. The V gene is TRDV3; the J gene was not called; whether TRDD3, the table's D call, matches the DNA was not checked. Germline CDR1 is TVYSNPD and CDR2 is GDNSRS (reference sequence). The CDR3 is 16 residues long. CDR3 amino acids: CAFSGYWGIRADKLIF. CDR3 sequence (DNA): TGTGCCTTTAGTGGCTACTGGGGGATTAGGGCCGATAAGCTCATCTTT.

This clone showed up just a few times. Translating this DNA gives a protein that differs at residue 12 from the TCRdb one, which belongs to a much larger clone; a read error is likely, and the protein shown is this translation. CDR3 DNA: TGTGCCTGTGACACCATCGGGCATACTGGGGGACCCTCCCACGCCACCGATAAACTCATCTTT. This translates into CACDTIGHTGGPSHATDKLIF. The gene calls are TRDV2 and TRDJ1; 9 positions agree with TRDD3. The J gene, left out of TCRdb, was set here by checking the DNA against germline. The CDR3 length is 21 residues. CDR1 is GEAIGNYY and CDR2 is EKD in the germline V gene. V lost 0 bases and J lost 1; bases outside the gene matches: 20.

As concerns this clone: The protein that TCRdb holds for this DNA derives from a much larger clone and differs from the translated DNA at residue 4, which likely indicates a read error; the protein shown here is translated from the DNA. This chain links TRDV1 with TRDJ1, with 9 bases fitting TRDD2. TCRdb records no J gene; here it was assigned by comparing the DNA to germline. CDR1 is TSWWSYY, CDR2 QGS, per germline. The CDR3 has 24 amino acids. Written as DNA, the CDR3 is TGTGCTCTTAGGGAACTACGCCTTCCTACAACGCTGGGGGTTGGTCGGCTTTACACCGATAAACTCATCTTT. Protein sequence: CALRELRLPTTLGVGRLYTDKLIF.

This clone is deemed medium-sized (0.01 to 0.1%). The same CDR3 also results from other DNA sequences found in this sample. The rearrangement uses TRDV1 and TRDJ1; 10 nucleotides align to TRDD3. The germline gives CDR1 TSWWSYY, CDR2 QGS. There are 19 residues in the CDR3. Trimming took 1 base from V and 1 from J; bases not matched to a gene: 12. The CDR3 DNA reads as TGTGCTCTTGGGGAACGTTCCCCCAACTGGGGGATCCCCACCGATAAACTCATCTTT. It encodes CALGERSPNWGIPTDKLIF.

Comments on this clone: The protein TCRdb gives is from a much larger clone and does not agree with this DNA's translation at residue 11, likely a read error; the protein shown here comes from the DNA. The rearrangement links TRDV1 to TRDJ1; D not resolved. Since TCRdb gives no J gene, matching the DNA to germline was used here to assign it. The CDR3 covers 22 residues. Per the germline V gene, CDR1 is TSWWSYY and CDR2 is QGS. Trimming removed 0 bases from V and 1 base from J, with 30 bases in between. The DNA of the CDR3 is TGTGCTCTTGGGGAACTCTTCTATAACAGCCGCTGCCCTTTTGAACCCACCGATAAACTCATCTTT. This sequence encodes CALGELFYNSRCPFEPTDKLIF.

This clone has a handful of counts. This DNA translates differently at residue 6 from the TCRdb protein, which is that of a much larger clone; a read error is likely, and the protein shown is the DNA's own translation. The CDR3 here is CAFPLLPNTDKLIF. DNA for the CDR3: TGTGCCTTCCCCCTTCTCCCGAATACCGATAAACTCATCTTT. J is TRDJ1 and V is TRDV3, with TRDD2 as a possible D gene (5 bases). Since TCRdb gives no J gene, matching the DNA to germline was used here to assign it. The V end lost 3 bases, the J end lost 2 bases, and 16 bases lay between the germline ends. CDR3 length: 14 residues. The V gene's germline CDR1 is TVYSNPD and CDR2 GDNSRS (reference sequence).

This clone was picked up a small number of times. TCRdb shows a much larger clone's protein in place of this DNA's translation, and the two differ at residue 13, likely through a read error; the protein shown is translated from the DNA. V usage is TRDV2 and J usage is TRDJ1; 8 nucleotides agree with TRDD3. No J gene was available from TCRdb, and it was assigned here by a germline match of the DNA. The CDR3 contains 17 residues. Germline V gene data show CDR1 as GEAIGNYY and CDR2 as EKD. The CDR3 DNA reads as TGTGCCTGTGACACCGTTGGGGGATCCGGGGTCACCGAGAAACTCATCTTT. This sequence encodes CACDTVGGSGVTEKLIF.

This clone has a count of ten or more. A far larger clone is one nucleotide away, so this likely arose from a read error. Other DNA sequences within the sample encode an identical CDR3. The V gene was identified as TRDV2, while no J gene was called; TRDD3 was called by the table and not checked on the DNA. The CDR3 has 15 residues. Germline values: CDR1 GEAIGNYY, CDR2 EKD. CDR3 loop: CACDTVGTLGDKLIF. CDR3 DNA sequence: TGTGCCTGTGACACCGTGGGAACCTTGGGCGATAAACTCATCTTC.